This TCR beta chain was sequenced during a study of CXCR3-negative and CXCR3-positive naive CD8 T cells. Whole-study context: Summed over all libraries, TRB reads came to 110 million to 150 million, with about 1.5 +/- 0.3 million per library.

Study-level findings and limits: Sequencing showed both naive subsets with comparably high diversity, and memory CD8+ cells much lower.

cDNA libraries for TRB were generated by 5' RACE incorporating UMI labels. TCRdb re-called the 5' RACE reads and gives one entry per CDR3 protein, without DNA. In total, the table holds 30,000 to 40,000 distinct CDR3 sequences. A remark on this clonotype: Its antigen is still unknown.

More than 250,000 cells per CD8+ T cell subset were flow-sorted in triplicate. The sequenced sample consisted of memory CD8+ T cells from blood. This TCR was sampled from a human donor in good health. Some clones in this sample may be carry-over from other donors' samples.

CDR3 amino acids: CASTQTGGNYGYTF. The V call is TRBV27, the J call TRBJ1-2; TCRdb proposes TRBD1, but this gene call is untestable without DNA. Germline V CDR1 and CDR2: MNHEY, SMNVEV (reference sequence). The length of the CDR3 is 14 residues.